The 10 T cell receptor beta chains below were found in one sample sequenced in a study of breast tumors, draining lymph nodes, adjacent tissues. TCRdb called the multiplex PCR reads again in MiXCR, with one record for every CDR3 protein. The sample shows approximately 7,600 distinct CDR3 sequences, nearly 75% of them seen only once. What was sequenced was tumor-adjacent breast tissue. The receptors derive from a female donor with breast cancer. Some clones in this sample may be carry-over from other donors' samples.

The gene calls are TRBV7-2 and TRBJ2-7, with 8 bases identical to TRBD2. Germline loops: CDR1 SGHTA, CDR2 FQGNSA. Unmatched junction bases numbered 6, after V lost 1 base and J lost 4 bases. This CDR3 region has 15 residues. The CDR3 DNA follows: TGTGCCAGCAGCTTAGATGGGGGACTAGGTTACGAGCAGTACTTC. It translates to CASSLDGGLGYEQYF.

In this sample, this clonotype is medium-sized. The V call is TRBV5-1, the J call TRBJ1-2; the D is unclear. V lost 3 bases to trimming and J lost 3 bases, with 18 bases between them. The CDR3 is 16 residues long. The germline V gene encodes CDR1 SGHRS and CDR2 YFSETQ. As DNA, the CDR3 is TGCGCCAGCAGCTCTGGGTCGTTCACGGGTGACTATGGCTACACCTTC. Its translation: CASSSGSFTGDYGYTF.

The rearrangement links TRBV7-2 to TRBJ2-3; a possible D gene is TRBD2 (6 bases). Trimming took off 2 bases at V and 6 bases at J, with 18 bases between the two ends. The CDR3 runs 16 residues. Germline values: CDR1 SGHTA, CDR2 FQGNSA. The CDR3 region has the DNA TGTGCCAGCAGCTTATTTGGGGGAGGTGTTGCGGATACGCAGTATTTT. It translates to CASSLFGGGVADTQYF.

CDR3 in amino acids: CSVGGGTGGTQYF. As DNA, the CDR3 is TGCAGCGTTGGTGGGGGAACCGGTGGTACCCAGTACTTC. The chain employs TRBV29-1 and TRBJ2-5, with D possibly being TRBD1 or TRBD2 (5 bases each). Looked up from germline, CDR1 is SQVTM and CDR2 is ANQGSEA. This CDR3 has 13 residues. Trimming shortened V by 4 bases and J by 8 bases, and 17 bases separated the two germline ends.

The chain recombines TRBV10-2 with TRBJ2-5; D may be TRBD1 (6 bases). The CDR3 loop spans 12 amino acids. V shed 5 bases and J shed 3 bases, with 7 bases lying between them. CDR1 is WSHSY, CDR2 SAAADI, per germline. CDR3 loop: CASSRTEETQYF. The CDR3 nucleotides read TGCGCCAGCAGTAGGACAGAAGAGACCCAGTACTTC.

The chain recombines TRBV6-2 or TRBV6-3 with TRBJ1-5, with a weak D call TRBD2 (6 bases). The J call could be wrong; TRBJ2-3 is a better fit for the DNA end. This CDR3 spans 13 amino acids. Germline CDR1 MNHEY, CDR2 SVGEGT. CDR3 sequence reads: CASRQASDQPQYF. The CDR3 nucleotides read TGTGCCAGCAGACAGGCTAGCGATCAGCCCCAGTATTTT.

This clonotype has only a few counts. The chain is built from TRBV5-1 and TRBJ2-5; D is ambiguous. Germline V gives CDR1 SGHRS, CDR2 YFSETQ. Trimming removed 4 bases from V and 13 bases from J, with 14 bases in between. This CDR3 has 11 residues. The CDR3 nucleotides read TGCGCCAGCAGCCTGGACGACCGCCGGTACTTC. Protein sequence: CASSLDDRRYF.

The chain combines TRBV29-1 with TRBJ1-2; 7 bases line up with TRBD1. V was pared by 6 bases and J by 5 bases, with 21 bases of the junction left unmatched. The CDR3 covers 17 residues. Germline V CDR1 and CDR2: SQVTM, ANQGSEA. The CDR3 region has the DNA TGCAGCGTGGAGAGGGGGGACAGTGGCTTCTGGGGATATGGCTACACCTTC. Translating gives CSVERGDSGFWGYGYTF.

This clonotype appeared a few times. This chain uses TRBV6-1 with TRBJ1-5; D is possibly TRBD1 (6 bases). Trimming removed 2 bases at V and 5 bases at J, with 7 bases between. CDR1 is MNHNS, CDR2 SASEGT, per germline. This CDR3 spans 13 amino acids. The chain's CDR3 is CASSEKGDQPQHF. In nucleotides, the CDR3 is TGTGCCAGCAGTGAAAAGGGGGATCAGCCCCAGCATTTT.

This chain joins TRBV4-2 and TRBJ2-7, with a possible D match to TRBD2 (6 bases). Germline V lookup: CDR1 LGHNA, CDR2 YNFKEQ. CDR3 length: 14 residues. Trimming took 3 bases from V and 6 from J, leaving 15 bases between them. CDR3 nucleotide sequence: TGTGCCAGCAGCCAGGAGGGTCCTGTGGGCGAGCAGTACTTC. Translation gives CASSQEGPVGEQYF.